Here is one T cell receptor (beta chain) with its context. The antigen is undetermined. One end of the junction fails to match germline, which may point to a read error. The TCR beta CDR3 regions underwent amplification using RNA transcripts as the source. The HTBI primer set served for first-round RT-PCR of the TCR CDR3. MiXCR, run by TCRdb on the multiplex PCR reads, gives a single entry per CDR3 protein. The sample lists about 640,000 distinct CDR3 sequences, nearly 45% occurring once. Germline values: CDR1 MNHEY, CDR2 SMNVEV (reference sequence). The CDR3 length is 14 residues. This sample was taken from a study of T cells in Graves' hyperthyroidism and ophthalmopathy. Study-level results: Ophthalmopathy was told apart from stable hyperthyroidism by a 13 V-J model. In the blood, most expanded thyroid clonotypes above 0.001 appeared as well.

Lactation, pregnancy, other autoimmune disease or uncontrolled infection led to exclusion of patients. The chain employs TRBV27 and TRBJ1-1; no clear D. The specimen was peripheral blood or thyroid tissue (not recorded which). The origin of this receptor is an adult man with Graves' disease, either hyperthyroidism or ophthalmopathy (not recorded which). CDR3 nucleotides: TGTGCCAGCAGTCCCGGGTCCTGGAGCACTAAAGCTTTCTTT. Translation: CASSPGSWSTKAFF.